What follows is one TCR beta chain and its context. This clone was counted a few times. What this receptor recognizes is not known. The input lacks base qualities; no much larger clone sits a single base away. The data originate from a study of beta chain features in type 1 diabetes (dated by TCRdb to 2017 to 2018). Study-wide context: Mean age, gender distribution, total cell number and subset yield did not differ between patients and healthy donors. A total of roughly 98,000,000 sorted cells were examined across all samples, and RNA yield correlated strongly with the number of cells per subset. In the study, TCRB repertoires of sorted circulating CD4+ T cell subsets from recently diagnosed type 1 diabetes patients were compared with those of matched healthy donors. Whereas all 28 donors provided naive and central memory subsets, regulatory and stem cell-like memory subsets were isolated from just 8 patients and roughly eight healthy donors.

The entire isolated RNA was reverse transcribed using the High Capacity cDNA Reverse Transcription Kit, and thus expressed TCRB transcripts were sequenced. Deep immunoSEQ sequencing was performed on naive, central memory and regulatory T cell samples, with an average of about 3.57 million total reads per sample. Sorted cells were lysed in RLT buffer and RNA was extracted with DNase-treated RNeasy Micro or Mini kits, depending on cell number. To prevent cross-contamination, each cell subset was processed individually, whereas patient and healthy donor samples were processed jointly. The immunoSEQ multiplex PCR was used to amplify TCRB sequences from cDNA, yielding 87-bp fragments that span the CDR3 region. Sequencing of the amplicons was done on the Illumina HiSeq platform. The study's processing was this. PCR bias was computationally corrected using synthetic template baselines, reads within Hamming distance 2 were collapsed, and singletons that could not be merged were discarded. Reads were aligned to IMGT to assign V, D and J genes, CDR3 length, and insertions or deletions at six rearrangement sites. Within each subset, clonotype counts were normalized to sorted cell number, and only after that were true diversity and Gini coefficients computed with the tcR R package. Repertoire sharing was quantified using the overlap coefficient calculated on TCRB nucleotide sequences. Out-of-frame TCRB sequences from naive cells were analyzed as a proxy for the pre-selection repertoire. This immuneACCESS table, as held by TCRdb, lists in-frame sequences with V and J called but not all clones. Of the missing ones, under half trace to an unresolved V gene in checked studies; the others have no known cause. Clonal size and the V and J genes are those of that table, whereas D and trimming came from the DNA. The sample has roughly 500,000 clones on record, over 9.5% of them singletons. The ten largest clonotypes hold less than 0.06% of the sample.

Each donor gave one peripheral blood draw, averaging about 100 mL, which was collected into heparinised tubes. Naive, central memory, regulatory and stem cell-like memory CD4+ T cells were sorted on a BD FACSAria II using a panel including CD45RO, CCR7, CD25, CD127, CD95 and CD27. Every sorted population had a purity above 98%. PBMCs were isolated immediately by Lymphoprep density gradient centrifugation and stained directly without culture. So that batch effects would be minimized, each experiment stained and sorted samples in pairs, pairing one healthy donor with one patient. The CDR1 and CDR2 encoded by the germline V gene are SGHDN and FVKESK. Trimming accounts for 0 bases at V and 4 bases at J, while the number of junction bases matched to no gene is 6. The CDR3 sequence holds 16 residues, the cysteine and phenylalanine included. The read is trimmed to its CDR3 DNA, 48 bases read in frame from base 1.

The full study reports these points: Because cDNA was sequenced instead of genomic DNA, activated cells with high expression could be over-represented, although the groups did not differ in activation or CD3 levels. A moderate but significant shortening of TCRB CDR3 length was observed in type 1 diabetes patients in all four CD4+ subsets. Shorter templates might have been favored by PCR, but patient and control samples were amplified and corrected together, so both groups would have been affected equally by any skew. Patients with type 1 diabetes made fewer insertions and deleted more nucleotides at VDJ recombination sites, implying thymic rearrangement abnormalities. Naive, central memory and regulatory TCRB repertoires appeared more similar among patients than among healthy donors. Because small numbers of individuals were included in the HLA sub-analyses, any influence of HLA type on TCRB rearrangement was left unresolved.

The TCR sequence derives from a woman between 18 and 30 years old in good health. Sequencing input: naive CD4+ T cells from blood. Per the publication, the cell subset or site label means: true naive CD4+ T cells. The rearranged segments are TRBV14 and TRBJ2-1; TRBD2 fits 7 bases in the junction. The CDR3: CASSQESGMGYNEQFF. The sequenced DNA: TGTGCCAGCAGCCAAGAAAGCGGGATGGGGTACAATGAGCAGTTCTTC.